The clone carrying this TCR beta chain was seen a few times. What it recognizes is unknown. CDR1 is LGHNA, CDR2 YSLEER, per germline. Between the trimmed V and J ends, which lost 2 bases and 0 bases, there was a span of 8 bases. The CDR3 spans 15 residues. The sample is drawn from a study of regulatory T cells in long-lasting Graves disease. Study-level results: Favored usage of TRBV28, TRBJ1-2 and TRBJ2-5 was recorded in persistent disease.

Regarding time point: persistent/refractory GD, antithyroid drugs over 5 years with positive TRAb. PBMC-extracted RNA yielded the TCR library. All patients originated from an endocrinology department located in Xi'an, China. With iRepertoire HTBI primers and Arm-PCR of CDR3 regions, TCR beta libraries were built. One entry per CDR3 protein results from TCRdb running MiXCR on the multiplex PCR reads. This table has some 470,000 distinct CDR3 sequences, around a fifth appearing once. The clonotype comes from a female donor with Graves disease. The chain has TRBV4-3 and TRBJ1-3, with D uncertain. The sample in question was peripheral blood mononuclear cells (PBMCs), obtained when the disease was refractory, from a patient treated with antithyroid drugs. This CDR3 is CASSQQQNSGNTIYF. For the CDR3, the DNA is TGCGCCAGCAGCCAACAACAGAACTCTGGAAACACCATATATTTT.